In this sample, the clone carrying this TCR beta chain turned up many times. From RNA transcripts, TCR beta CDR3 regions were amplified. With the HTBI primer set, the TCR CDR3 went through a first round of RT-PCR. TCRdb independently ran MiXCR on the multiplex PCR reads; one entry per CDR3 protein. The table records over 250,000 distinct CDR3 sequences, roughly 22% of them present only once. This specimen comes from a study of T cells in Graves' hyperthyroidism and ophthalmopathy. V was cut by 2 bases and J by 4 bases, with 12 bases left in between. CDR1 is LGHDT, CDR2 YNNKEL, per germline (reference sequence). The CDR3 consists of 15 residues.

Sequencing input: blood. The V and J genes are TRBV3-1 and TRBJ1-3; weak D call: TRBD1 (5 bases). The origin of this receptor is a young man with Graves' ophthalmopathy. The CDR3, as DNA: TGTGCCAGCAGCCAACAGGGTCTAACGGGAAACACCATATATTTT. Its translation: CASSQQGLTGNTIYF.